This T cell receptor beta chain was profiled in a study of blood T cell repertoires in COVID-19. Trimming removed 6 bases from V and 3 bases from J, with 14 bases in between. The CDR3 extends over 15 amino acids. Per the germline V gene, CDR1 is LNHDA and CDR2 is SQIVND (reference sequence). This clone came up once. Sequencing was performed with immunoSEQ multiplex PCR; in TCRdb, only in-frame clones are kept and a portion is missing. The profile shows about 47,000 clones, about 90% of them singletons. Sample: peripheral blood. The rearrangement uses TRBV19 and TRBJ2-2, with D perhaps matching TRBD2 (6 bases). This clonotype was sampled from a man aged 65-85 years with active COVID-19. DNA for the CDR3: TGTGCCAGTAGCCCCGCTAGCGACCACACCGGGGAGCTGTTTTTT. The encoded protein is CASSPASDHTGELFF.